This TCR beta chain was identified in a study of OX40 agonist ivuxolimab in advanced cancers. Sequencing was performed with immunoSEQ multiplex PCR; in TCRdb, only in-frame clones are kept and a portion is missing. This sample yields about 40,000 clones, of which around 87% are seen a single time; about 3.6% belongs to the top ten. The CDR3 covers 13 residues. Germline V lookup: CDR1 SGHDT, CDR2 YYEEEE. A word on this clone: A junction end diverges from the germline sequence, so it may reflect a read error.

This sequence originates from an adult with an advanced solid tumor such as melanoma, head and neck, liver or kidney cancer. This chain uses TRBV5-6 with TRBJ2-5; D possibly matches TRBD1 or TRBD2 (5 bases each). This sample comprised CD4+ or CD8+ T cells sorted from blood, obtained in a trial of the OX40 agonist ivuxolimab. CDR3 residues: CAGSSGARETQYF. The CDR3 region has the DNA TGTGCCGGCAGCTCCGGGGCCAGAGAGACCCAGTACTTC.